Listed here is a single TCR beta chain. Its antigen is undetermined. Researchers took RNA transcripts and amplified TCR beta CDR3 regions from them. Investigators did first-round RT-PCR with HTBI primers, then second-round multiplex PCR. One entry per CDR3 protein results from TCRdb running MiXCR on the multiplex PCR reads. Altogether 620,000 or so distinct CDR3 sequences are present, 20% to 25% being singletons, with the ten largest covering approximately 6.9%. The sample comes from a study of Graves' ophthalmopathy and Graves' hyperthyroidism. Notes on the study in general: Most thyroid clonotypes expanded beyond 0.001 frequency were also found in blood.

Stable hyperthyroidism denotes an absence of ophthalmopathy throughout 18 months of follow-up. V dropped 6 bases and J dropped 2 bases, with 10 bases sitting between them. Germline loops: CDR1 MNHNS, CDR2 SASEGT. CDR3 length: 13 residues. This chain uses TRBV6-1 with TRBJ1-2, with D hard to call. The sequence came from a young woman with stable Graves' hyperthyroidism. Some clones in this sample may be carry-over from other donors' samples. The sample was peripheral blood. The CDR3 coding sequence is TGTGCCAGCAGACGTCACGGGAACTATGGCTACACCTTC. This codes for CASRRHGNYGYTF.